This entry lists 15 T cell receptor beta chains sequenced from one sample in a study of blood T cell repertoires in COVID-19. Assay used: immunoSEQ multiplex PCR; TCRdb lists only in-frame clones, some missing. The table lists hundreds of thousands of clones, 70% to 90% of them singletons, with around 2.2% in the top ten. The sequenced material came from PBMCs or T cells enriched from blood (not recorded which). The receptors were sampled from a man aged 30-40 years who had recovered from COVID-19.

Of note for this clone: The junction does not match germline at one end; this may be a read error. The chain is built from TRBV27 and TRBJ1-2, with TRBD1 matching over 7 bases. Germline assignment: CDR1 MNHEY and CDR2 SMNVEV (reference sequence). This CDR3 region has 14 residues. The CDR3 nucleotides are TGTGCCAGCAGTTTATCGACAGGGAACTTTGGCTACACCTTC. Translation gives CASSLSTGNFGYTF.

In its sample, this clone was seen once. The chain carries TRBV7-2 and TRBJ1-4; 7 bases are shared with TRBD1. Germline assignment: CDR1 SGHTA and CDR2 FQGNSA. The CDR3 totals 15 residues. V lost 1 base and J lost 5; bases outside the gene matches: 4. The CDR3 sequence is CASSLVGTANEKLFF. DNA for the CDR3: TGTGCCAGCAGCTTAGTTGGGACAGCAAATGAAAAACTGTTTTTT. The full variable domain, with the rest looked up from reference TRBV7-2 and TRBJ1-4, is GAGVSQSPSNKVTEKGKDVELRCDPISGHTALYWYRQSLGQGLEFLIYFQGNSAPDKSGLPSDRFSAERTGGSVSTLTIQRTQQEDSAVYLCASSLVGTANEKLFFGSGTQLSVL.

This CDR3 reads CASSPGFEKLFF. The CDR3 DNA reads TGTGCCAGCAGCCCAGGGTTTGAAAAACTGTTTTTT. The chain employs TRBV7-9 and TRBJ1-4; a weak D match, TRBD1 (5 bases). The CDR3 has 12 residues. Germline lookup yields CDR1 SEHNR and CDR2 FQNEAQ (reference sequence). The V end lost 5 bases, the J end lost 7 bases, and 8 bases lay between the germline ends.

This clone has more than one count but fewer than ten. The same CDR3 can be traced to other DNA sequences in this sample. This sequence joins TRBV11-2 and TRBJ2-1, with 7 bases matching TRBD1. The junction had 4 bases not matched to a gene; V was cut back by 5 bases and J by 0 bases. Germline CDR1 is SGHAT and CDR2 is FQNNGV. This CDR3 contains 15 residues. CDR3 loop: CASSPRQGSYNEQFF. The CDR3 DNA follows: TGTGCCAGCAGCCCACGACAGGGCTCCTACAATGAGCAGTTCTTC.

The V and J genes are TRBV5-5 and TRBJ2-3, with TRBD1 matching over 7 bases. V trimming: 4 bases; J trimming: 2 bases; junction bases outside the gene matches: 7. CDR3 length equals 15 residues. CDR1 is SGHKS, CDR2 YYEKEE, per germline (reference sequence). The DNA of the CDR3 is TGTGCCAGCAGCCGGGACAGCCGCTCCACAGATACGCAGTATTTT. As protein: CASSRDSRSTDTQYF.

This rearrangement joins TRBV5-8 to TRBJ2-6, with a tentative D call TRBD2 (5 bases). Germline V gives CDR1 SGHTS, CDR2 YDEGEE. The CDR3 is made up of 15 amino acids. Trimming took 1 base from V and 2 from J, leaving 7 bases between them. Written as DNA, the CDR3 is TGTGCCAGCAGCTTGAGAGGGACTGGGGCCAACGTCCTGACTTTC. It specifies CASSLRGTGANVLTF.

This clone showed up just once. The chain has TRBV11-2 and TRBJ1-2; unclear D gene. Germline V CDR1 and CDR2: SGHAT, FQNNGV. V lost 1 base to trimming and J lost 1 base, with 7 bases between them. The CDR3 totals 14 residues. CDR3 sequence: CASSLGLSNYGYTF. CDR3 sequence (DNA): TGTGCCAGCAGCTTAGGACTGAGTAACTATGGCTACACCTTC.

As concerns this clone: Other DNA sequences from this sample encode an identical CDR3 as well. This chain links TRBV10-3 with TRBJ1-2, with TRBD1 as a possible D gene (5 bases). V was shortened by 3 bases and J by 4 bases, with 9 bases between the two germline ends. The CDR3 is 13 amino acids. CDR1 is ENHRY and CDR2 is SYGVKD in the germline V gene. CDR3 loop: CAISERGGYGYTF. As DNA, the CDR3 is TGTGCCATCAGTGAAAGGGGAGGCTATGGCTACACCTTC.

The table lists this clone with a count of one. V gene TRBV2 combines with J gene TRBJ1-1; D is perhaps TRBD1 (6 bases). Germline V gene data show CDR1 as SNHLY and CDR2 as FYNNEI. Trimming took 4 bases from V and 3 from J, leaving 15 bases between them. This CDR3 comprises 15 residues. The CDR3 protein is CASSVYTGFDTEAFF. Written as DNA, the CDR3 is TGTGCCAGCAGTGTCTACACAGGGTTTGACACTGAAGCTTTCTTT.

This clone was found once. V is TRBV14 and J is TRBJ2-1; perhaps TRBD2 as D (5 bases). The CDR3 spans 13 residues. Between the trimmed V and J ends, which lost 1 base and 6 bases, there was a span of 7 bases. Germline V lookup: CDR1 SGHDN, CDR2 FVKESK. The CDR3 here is CASSQVGSNEQFF. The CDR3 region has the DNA TGTGCCAGCAGCCAAGTAGGGAGCAATGAGCAGTTCTTC.

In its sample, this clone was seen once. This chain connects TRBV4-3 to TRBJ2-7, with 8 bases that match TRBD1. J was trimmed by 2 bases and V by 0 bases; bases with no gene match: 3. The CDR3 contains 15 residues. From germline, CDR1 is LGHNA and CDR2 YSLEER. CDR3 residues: CASSQDTDRAYEQYF. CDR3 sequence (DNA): TGCGCCAGCAGCCAAGATACGGACAGGGCCTACGAGCAGTACTTC.

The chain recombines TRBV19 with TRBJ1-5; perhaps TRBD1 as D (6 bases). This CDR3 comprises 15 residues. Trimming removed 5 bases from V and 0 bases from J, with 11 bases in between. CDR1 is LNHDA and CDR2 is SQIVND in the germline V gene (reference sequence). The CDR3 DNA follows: TGTGCCAGTAGTCAGGGGCAGCATAGCAATCAGCCCCAGCATTTT. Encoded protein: CASSQGQHSNQPQHF.

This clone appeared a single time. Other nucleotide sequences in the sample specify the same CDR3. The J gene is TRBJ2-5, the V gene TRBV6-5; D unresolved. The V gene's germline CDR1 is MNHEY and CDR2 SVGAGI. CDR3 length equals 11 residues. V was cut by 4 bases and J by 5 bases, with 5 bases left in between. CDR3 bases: TGTGCCAGCAGTTCATTGGAGACCCAGTACTTC. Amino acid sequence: CASSSLETQYF.

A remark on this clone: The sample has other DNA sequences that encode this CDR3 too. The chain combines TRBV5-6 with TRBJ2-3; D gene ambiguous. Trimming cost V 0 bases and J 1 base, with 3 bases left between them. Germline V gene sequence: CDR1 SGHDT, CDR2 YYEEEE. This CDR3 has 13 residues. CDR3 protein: CASSLGGTDTQYF. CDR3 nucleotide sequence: TGTGCCAGCAGCTTGGGCGGCACAGATACGCAGTATTTT.

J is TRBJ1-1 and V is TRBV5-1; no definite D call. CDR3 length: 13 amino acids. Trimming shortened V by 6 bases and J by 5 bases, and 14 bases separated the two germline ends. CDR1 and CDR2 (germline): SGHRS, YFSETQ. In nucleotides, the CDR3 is TGCGCCAGCACCTCTCAACCTCGGACTGAAGCTTTCTTT. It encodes CASTSQPRTEAFF.